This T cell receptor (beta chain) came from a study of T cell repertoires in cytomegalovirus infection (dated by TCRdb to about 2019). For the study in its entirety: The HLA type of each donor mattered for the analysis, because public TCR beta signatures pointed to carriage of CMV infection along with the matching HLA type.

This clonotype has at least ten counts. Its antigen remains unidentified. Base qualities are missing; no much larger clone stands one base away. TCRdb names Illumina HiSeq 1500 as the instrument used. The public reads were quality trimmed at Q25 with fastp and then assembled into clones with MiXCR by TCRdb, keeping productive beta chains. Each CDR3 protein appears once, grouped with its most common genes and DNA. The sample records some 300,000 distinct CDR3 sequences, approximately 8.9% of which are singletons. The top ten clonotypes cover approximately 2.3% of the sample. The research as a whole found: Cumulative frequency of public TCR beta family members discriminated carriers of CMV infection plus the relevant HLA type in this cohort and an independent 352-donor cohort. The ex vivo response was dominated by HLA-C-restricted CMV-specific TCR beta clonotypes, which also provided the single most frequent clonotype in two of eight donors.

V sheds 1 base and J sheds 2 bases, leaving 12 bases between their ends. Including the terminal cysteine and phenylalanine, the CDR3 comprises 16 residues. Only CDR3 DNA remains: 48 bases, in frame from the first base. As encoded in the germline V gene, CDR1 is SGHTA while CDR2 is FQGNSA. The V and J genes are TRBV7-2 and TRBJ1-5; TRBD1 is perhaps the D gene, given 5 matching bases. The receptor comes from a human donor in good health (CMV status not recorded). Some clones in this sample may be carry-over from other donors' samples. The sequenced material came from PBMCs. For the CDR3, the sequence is CASSLGGGWGNQPQHF. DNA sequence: TGTGCCAGCAGCTTAGGTGGGGGTTGGGGCAATCAGCCCCAGCATTTT.